Here is one TCR beta chain with its context. This CDR3 has 15 amino acids. The V end was cut by 3 bases, the J end by 4 bases, with 12 bases between. The germline gives CDR1 KGHDR, CDR2 SFDVKD. In TCRdb, the RACE reads were re-called with MiXCR into one record per CDR3 protein. The table has some 96,000 distinct CDR3 sequences, 25% to 35% seen once. Described time point: patch test 3, about 24 weeks after DPC sensitization. The treatment denotes: therapeutic diphenylcyclopropenone sensitization with weekly scalp DPC. This entry belongs to a study of human T cells and chemical hapten exposure. The wider study: Patch tests applied 0.01% DPC to the upper back, read at 6 days. A patient group, mainly female, showed alopecia areata, totalis or universalis.

The chain uses TRBV24-1 and TRBJ2-1; no firm D call. This sequence was found in a man aged 40-55 years with alopecia areata. Some clones in this sample may be carry-over from other donors' samples. Sequenced here: whole blood, sampled in connection with sensitization to the hapten diphenylcyclopropenone (DPC). This chain's CDR3 is CATSDPATPYNEQFF. CDR3 bases: TGTGCCACCAGTGATCCCGCTACCCCTTACAATGAGCAGTTCTTC.